This T cell receptor (beta chain) was documented in a study of cytomegalovirus exposure and HLA in healthy donors. This CDR3 is 15 amino acids long. The V and J ends lost 2 bases and 4 bases, in that order; junction bases with no gene match: 7. Germline V gene sequence: CDR1 GTSNPN, CDR2 SVGIG (reference sequence). Study findings and constraints: A later analysis reportedly found that, within productive TCRs, an Asian-associated ancestry cluster had fewer N-insertions than the mean observed across the approximately 690 donors.

The count of this clone is one. What it recognizes is unknown. PCR employed 60 Vbeta and 13 Jbeta primers. Produced via immunoSEQ multiplex PCR; TCRdb's table is partial and in-frame only. The sample shows 120,000 or so clones, around 79% of them seen only once. The chain is built from TRBV30 and TRBJ2-2; TRBD2 agrees at 7 bases. This clonotype was sampled from a woman aged 40 to 49 in good health and CMV-seronegative. Material: PBMCs. Here the CDR3 reads CAWSSRGGTTGELFF. CDR3 in DNA: TGTGCCTGGAGTTCTCGGGGAGGGACCACCGGGGAGCTGTTTTTT.